Following are 30 T cell receptor beta chains from one sample sequenced in a study of OX40 agonist ivuxolimab in advanced cancers. TCRdb's copy holds only in-frame clones and misses some; the assay was immunoSEQ multiplex PCR. The sample lists some 84,000 clones; 80% to 95% were seen once. The sequences come from CD4+ or CD8+ T cells sorted from blood, collected in a trial of the OX40 agonist ivuxolimab. The receptor set was obtained from an adult with an advanced solid tumor such as melanoma, head and neck, liver or kidney cancer.

This sequence joins TRBV27 and TRBJ1-5; a possible D gene is TRBD1 (6 bases). The CDR3 loop spans 18 amino acids. Trimming shortened V by 6 bases and J by 4 bases, and 25 bases separated the two germline ends. Per germline, CDR1 MNHEY and CDR2 SMNVEV (reference sequence). The chain's CDR3 is CASSPLGRGDTQNQPQHF. The DNA of the CDR3 is TGTGCCAGCAGCCCACTGGGGAGGGGGGACACTCAGAATCAGCCCCAGCATTTT.

This chain joins TRBV7-8 and TRBJ1-5, with 7 bases identical to TRBD1. This CDR3 is built from 19 residues. Germline lookup yields CDR1 SGHVS and CDR2 FQNEAQ. V gave up 2 bases and J gave up 0 bases; unmatched junction bases: 13. The CDR3 reads CASSLWDSIDPDSNQPQHF. The CDR3 coding sequence is TGTGCCAGCAGCTTATGGGACAGCATCGATCCCGATAGCAATCAGCCCCAGCATTTT.

This chain links TRBV29-1 with TRBJ1-2; TRBD1 might be the D (5 bases). The CDR3 loop spans 15 amino acids. With 2 bases removed from V and 0 bases from J, the gap between germline ends came to 13 bases. Germline V lookup: CDR1 SQVTM, CDR2 ANQGSEA. The CDR3 loop is CSVELSGLANYGYTF. The CDR3 bases are TGCAGCGTTGAATTATCAGGGTTAGCTAACTATGGCTACACCTTC. Full variable domain (missing parts from reference TRBV29-1 and TRBJ1-2): SAVISQKPSRDICQRGTSLTIQCQVDSQVTMMFWYRQQPGQSLTLIATANQGSEATYESGFVIDKFPISRPNLTFSTLTVSNMSPEDSSIYLCSVELSGLANYGYTFGSGTRLTVV.

This clone was counted once. The V gene is TRBV12-5, the J gene TRBJ2-7, with D possibly being TRBD1 (7 bases). This CDR3 comprises 14 residues. The V gene's germline CDR1 is LGHNT and CDR2 FRNRAP. The ends were cut back, 5 bases at V and 6 bases at J, with 17 bases in the middle. CDR3 in DNA: TGTGCTAGTGGTCCAGGGGGGTGGACCTCCGAGCAGTACTTC. It specifies CASGPGGWTSEQYF. Full variable domain (rest looked up from reference TRBV12-5 and TRBJ2-7): DARVTQTPRHKVTEMGQEVTMRCQPILGHNTVFWYRQTMMQGLELLAYFRNRAPLDDSGMPKDRFSAEMPDATLATLKIQPSEPRDSAVYFCASGPGGWTSEQYFGPGTRLTVT.

CDR3 sequence reads: CASSAGGASYEQYF. CDR3 nucleotides: TGTGCCAGTAGTGCGGGCGGGGCCTCCTACGAGCAGTACTTC. This rearrangement joins TRBV19 to TRBJ2-7; a weak D match, TRBD2 (6 bases). V lost 5 bases to trimming and J lost 0 bases, with 11 bases between them. This CDR3 is built from 14 residues. Looked up from germline, CDR1 is LNHDA and CDR2 is SQIVND (reference sequence). Variable domain in full (rest from reference TRBV19 and TRBJ2-7): DGGITQSPKYLFRKEGQNVTLSCEQNLNHDAMYWYRQDPGQGLRLIYYSQIVNDFQKGDIAEGYSVSREKKESFPLTVTSAQKNPTAFYLCASSAGGASYEQYFGPGTRLTVT.

V and J are TRBV27 and TRBJ2-3; either TRBD1 or TRBD2 may fit D (5 bases each). Trimming removed 5 bases at V and 2 bases at J, with 14 bases between. The CDR3 is made up of 15 amino acids. In germline, CDR1 is MNHEY, CDR2 SMNVEV (reference sequence). The CDR3 loop is CASSPGTLHTDTQYF. The CDR3 DNA reads as TGTGCCAGCAGTCCGGGGACCCTTCACACAGATACGCAGTATTTT.

For the CDR3, the DNA is TGCGCCAGCAGCTTGGCTAGCGGGGGGACCTACAATGAGCAGTTCTTC. It codes for CASSLASGGTYNEQFF. The V and J genes are TRBV5-1 and TRBJ2-1; 11 bases agree with TRBD2. Germline CDR1 is SGHRS and CDR2 is YFSETQ. Trimming at V came to 0 bases and at J to 2 bases, leaving 1 base not matched to a gene. The CDR3 length is 16 residues.

The V and J genes are TRBV5-8 and TRBJ2-1; 11 positions agree with TRBD1. The V gene end was trimmed by 4 bases and the J gene end by 8 bases; junction bases not matched to a gene: 8. Germline CDR1 reads SGHTS; CDR2 reads YDEGEE. CDR3 length: 15 amino acids. The CDR3 nucleotides are TGTGCCAGCAGCCCCGGACAGGGGGCGCGGGATGAGCAGTTCTTC. Its protein product is CASSPGQGARDEQFF.

The chain employs TRBV6-5 and TRBJ2-1; TRBD1 matches at 7 bases. With 6 bases clipped from V and 6 bases from J, the junction kept 5 bases outside the gene matches. Germline V gene sequence: CDR1 MNHEY, CDR2 SVGAGI. The CDR3 contains 13 residues. The DNA of the CDR3 is TGTGCCAGCAGCATACAGGGGAGCAATGAGCAGTTCTTC. It specifies CASSIQGSNEQFF.

J is TRBJ2-7 and V is TRBV6-5; TRBD2 matches at 7 bases. The V gene end was trimmed by 2 bases and the J gene end by 7 bases; junction bases not matched to a gene: 5. This CDR3 is built from 13 residues. The germline V gene has CDR1 MNHEY and CDR2 SVGAGI. CDR3 region: CASSYGLGGEQYF. The CDR3 DNA sequence: TGTGCCAGCAGTTACGGCCTGGGGGGGGAGCAGTACTTC.

The chain joins TRBV29-1 to TRBJ2-3, with D maybe TRBD1 (7 bases). CDR3 size: 17 residues. Germline assignment: CDR1 SQVTM and CDR2 ANQGSEA. With 4 bases removed from V and 3 bases from J, the gap between germline ends came to 23 bases. CDR3 sequence reads: CSVVGAGQLLITDTQYF. CDR3 nucleotide sequence: TGCAGCGTTGTGGGGGCGGGACAGCTTTTAATTACAGATACGCAGTATTTT.

This chain joins TRBV5-1 and TRBJ2-7, with 11 bases that match TRBD1. V shed 3 bases and J 3 bases; nucleotides not matched to a gene: 2. This CDR3 is built from 14 residues. Germline CDR1 is SGHRS and CDR2 is YFSETQ. The CDR3: CASSWDRGDYEQYF. Here the CDR3 DNA reads TGCGCCAGCAGCTGGGACAGGGGGGACTACGAGCAGTACTTC.

This chain's CDR3 is CASSFALHNEQFF. The CDR3 DNA reads as TGTGCCAGCAGCTTCGCACTGCACAATGAGCAGTTCTTC. The chain carries TRBV11-3 and TRBJ2-1; D gene ambiguous. There are 13 residues in the CDR3. Trimming left V 3 bases short and J 5 bases short, with 8 bases between. The germline gives CDR1 SGHNT, CDR2 YENEEA.

This sequence joins TRBV29-1 and TRBJ2-1; the D is unclear. Trimming shortened V by 4 bases and J by 7 bases, and 11 bases separated the two germline ends. Germline CDR1 SQVTM, CDR2 ANQGSEA. This CDR3 spans 12 amino acids. The CDR3 DNA follows: TGCAGCGTTGTTCCGGCACCAAATGAGCAGTTCTTC. This encodes CSVVPAPNEQFF.

This clone was counted a single time. The V gene is TRBV19, the J gene TRBJ2-3; 10 positions match TRBD1. This CDR3 contains 15 residues. CDR1 is LNHDA and CDR2 is SQIVND in the germline V gene (reference sequence). With V trimmed by 5 bases and J by 1 base, 3 bases remained unmatched. The DNA of the CDR3 is TGTGCCAGTAGTGGGGGGACAGGGGGCACAGATACGCAGTATTTT. This translates into CASSGGTGGTDTQYF.

This clone was counted once. The genes are TRBV11-3 and TRBJ1-2; TRBD1 is a possible D gene (5 bases). CDR3 length: 13 residues. Trimming shortened V by 5 bases and J by 4 bases, and 11 bases separated the two germline ends. Germline V gene lookup returns CDR1 SGHNT and CDR2 YENEEA. CDR3 nucleotides: TGTGCCAGCAGCCTTAGGGGAGGCTATGGCTACACCTTC. This codes for CASSLRGGYGYTF.

The chain joins TRBV19 to TRBJ2-5; TRBD1 agrees at 9 bases. The CDR3 consists of 14 residues. J lost 5 bases, V lost 4 bases, and 5 bases had no gene match. Germline CDR1 reads LNHDA; CDR2 reads SQIVND (reference sequence). This CDR3 reads CASSTQGAGETQYF. As DNA, the CDR3 is TGTGCCAGTAGTACACAGGGGGCAGGCGAGACCCAGTACTTC. Drawing the rest from reference TRBV19 and TRBJ2-5, the complete variable domain is DGGITQSPKYLFRKEGQNVTLSCEQNLNHDAMYWYRQDPGQGLRLIYYSQIVNDFQKGDIAEGYSVSREKKESFPLTVTSAQKNPTAFYLCASSTQGAGETQYFGPGTRLLVL.

The V and J genes are TRBV5-6 and TRBJ1-6; D not resolved. Germline loops: CDR1 SGHDT, CDR2 YYEEEE. Trimming removed 3 bases from V and 14 bases from J, with 27 bases in between. The CDR3 runs to 17 residues. Here the CDR3 DNA reads TGTGCCAGCAGCTCAACTATACCGGGCGATTCCATTTTGTCCCTCCACTTT. Its protein is CASSSTIPGDSILSLHF.

This clone was picked up one time. The chain's CDR3 is CASSIKTGGNYEQYF. DNA for the CDR3: TGTGCCAGTAGTATAAAGACAGGGGGCAACTACGAGCAGTACTTC. V gene TRBV19 combines with J gene TRBJ2-7, with TRBD1 matching 10 bases. The CDR3 totals 15 residues. Germline V gives CDR1 LNHDA, CDR2 SQIVND (reference sequence). V lost 2 bases to trimming and J lost 3 bases; unmatched junction nucleotides: 4.

V and J are TRBV7-9 and TRBJ1-2; D remains unclear. Germline V gene lookup returns CDR1 SEHNR and CDR2 FQNEAQ (reference sequence). This CDR3 region has 13 residues. V was trimmed by 1 base and J by 2 bases, leaving 5 bases between them. The CDR3 reads CASSLGTNYGYTF. CDR3 bases: TGTGCCAGCAGCTTAGGTACGAACTATGGCTACACCTTC.

The chain carries TRBV27 and TRBJ1-2; D remains unclear. The germline gives CDR1 MNHEY, CDR2 SMNVEV (reference sequence). The CDR3 is 13 residues long. Trimming took off 3 bases at V and 5 bases at J, with 10 bases between the two ends. CDR3 region: CASSFGSTYGYTF. The CDR3 nucleotides are TGTGCCAGCAGTTTTGGATCGACTTATGGCTACACCTTC.

The V and J genes are TRBV19 and TRBJ1-1, with D possibly being TRBD1 (6 bases). V was pared by 3 bases and J by 5 bases, with 10 bases between. This CDR3 is 13 amino acids long. CDR1 is LNHDA and CDR2 is SQIVND in the germline V gene (reference sequence). CDR3 sequence: CASSITGTTEAFF. The CDR3 bases are TGTGCCAGTAGTATCACAGGGACGACTGAAGCTTTCTTT.

V and J are TRBV6-5 and TRBJ1-1; a weak D match, TRBD1 (6 bases). The germline CDR1 and CDR2 sequences are MNHEY and SVGAGI. Trimming left V 5 bases short and J 4 bases short, with 11 bases between. CDR3 size: 13 residues. The DNA of the CDR3 is TGTGCCAGCAGTACAGGGAGGGGCACTGAAGCTTTCTTT. It translates to CASSTGRGTEAFF.

CDR3 DNA sequence: TGTGCCAGCAGCTTAGCTCTGCCTAACAATGAGCAGTTCTTC. Translation: CASSLALPNNEQFF. The chain recombines TRBV7-6 with TRBJ2-1, with unresolved D. Trimming took off 0 bases at V and 5 bases at J, with 8 bases between the two ends. Per the germline V gene, CDR1 is SGHVS and CDR2 is FNYEAQ. The CDR3 is 14 residues long.

The rearrangement uses TRBV27 and TRBJ2-1; 8 nucleotides align to TRBD2. The CDR3 consists of 16 residues. Per the germline V gene, CDR1 is MNHEY and CDR2 is SMNVEV (reference sequence). The V gene end was trimmed by 0 bases and the J gene end by 7 bases; junction bases not matched to a gene: 8. CDR3 coding DNA: TGTGCCAGCAGTTTATCTGCCACCGGGGGGGGGAATGAGCAGTTCTTC. Translation: CASSLSATGGGNEQFF.

The chain joins TRBV7-9 to TRBJ2-5; the D gene is possibly TRBD2 (5 bases). CDR3 length equals 15 residues. Trimming cost V 8 bases and J 4 bases, with 20 bases left between them. Looked up from germline, CDR1 is SEHNR and CDR2 is FQNEAQ (reference sequence). The CDR3 bases are TGTGCCAGCCGTTCTCCTATCGCGGGTAGAGAGACCCAGTACTTC. Its translation is CASRSPIAGRETQYF.

The chain uses TRBV19 and TRBJ2-2, with D unresolved. CDR1 is LNHDA and CDR2 is SQIVND in the germline V gene (reference sequence). The V end was cut by 3 bases, the J end by 6 bases, with 8 bases between. This CDR3 has 13 residues. The CDR3 DNA reads as TGTGCCAGTAGTATGTATGGGTCCGGGGAGCTGTTTTTT. Translating gives CASSMYGSGELFF.

V gene TRBV9 combines with J gene TRBJ2-5; tentative D call: TRBD2 (6 bases). The CDR3 spans 15 residues. The germline V gene has CDR1 SGDLS and CDR2 YYNGEE. Trimming took 3 bases from V and 5 from J, leaving 17 bases between them. As DNA, the CDR3 is TGTGCCAGCAGCGCCTCTGCGGGACCTTCGGAGACCCAGTACTTC. Translated, it gives CASSASAGPSETQYF. Filled out from reference TRBV9 and TRBJ2-5, the complete variable domain reads DSGVTQTPKHLITATGQRVTLRCSPRSGDLSVYWYQQSLDQGLQFLIQYYNGEERAKGNILERFSAQQFPDLHSELNLSSLELGDSALYFCASSASAGPSETQYFGPGTRLLVL.

This sequence joins TRBV9 and TRBJ1-2, with TRBD1 as a possible D gene (6 bases). V lost 3 bases and J 4 bases, leaving 16 bases between the germline ends. Germline V gene sequence: CDR1 SGDLS, CDR2 YYNGEE. This CDR3 contains 15 residues. The chain's CDR3 is CASSGLRTVLYGYTF. The CDR3 bases are TGTGCCAGCAGCGGCCTTAGGACAGTCCTCTATGGCTACACCTTC.

This sequence joins TRBV7-8 and TRBJ1-2; 8 nucleotides line up with TRBD1. CDR3 length: 15 amino acids. V trimming: 1 base; J trimming: 4 bases; junction bases outside the gene matches: 5. Per the germline V gene, CDR1 is SGHVS and CDR2 is FQNEAQ. CDR3 amino acids: CASSLGGQGSYGYTF. In DNA, the CDR3 is TGTGCCAGCAGCTTAGGAGGACAGGGATCCTATGGCTACACCTTC. Looking up the rest from reference TRBV7-8 and TRBJ1-2 gives the full variable domain: GAGVSQSPRYKVAKRGQDVALRCDPISGHVSLFWYQQALGQGPEFLTYFQNEAQLDKSGLPSDRFFAERPEGSVSTLKIQRTQQEDSAVYLCASSLGGQGSYGYTFGSGTRLTVV.